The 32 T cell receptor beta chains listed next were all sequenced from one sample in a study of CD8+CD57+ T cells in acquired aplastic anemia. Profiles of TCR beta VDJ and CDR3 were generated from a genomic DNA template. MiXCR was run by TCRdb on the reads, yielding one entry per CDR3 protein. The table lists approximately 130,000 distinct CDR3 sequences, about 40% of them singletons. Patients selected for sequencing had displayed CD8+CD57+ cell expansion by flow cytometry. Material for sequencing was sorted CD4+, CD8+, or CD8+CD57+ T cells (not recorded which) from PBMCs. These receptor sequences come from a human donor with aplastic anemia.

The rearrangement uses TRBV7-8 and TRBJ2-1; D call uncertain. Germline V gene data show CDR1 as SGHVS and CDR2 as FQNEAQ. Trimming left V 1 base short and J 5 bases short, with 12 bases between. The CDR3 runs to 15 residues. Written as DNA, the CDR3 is TGTGCCAGCAGCTTAGGGCTGGCTCTAGACAATGAGCAGTTCTTC. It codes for CASSLGLALDNEQFF.

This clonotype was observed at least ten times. As DNA, the CDR3 is TGTGCCAGCAGCTTAGGGGAGTTGGCGGGGCATCAAGAGACCCAGTACTTC. This codes for CASSLGELAGHQETQYF. The chain links TRBV7-9 to TRBJ2-5, with D maybe TRBD2 (6 bases). The CDR3 is made up of 17 amino acids. The V end lost 1 base, the J end lost 2 bases, and 17 bases lay between the germline ends. Germline CDR1 SEHNR, CDR2 FQNEAQ (reference sequence).

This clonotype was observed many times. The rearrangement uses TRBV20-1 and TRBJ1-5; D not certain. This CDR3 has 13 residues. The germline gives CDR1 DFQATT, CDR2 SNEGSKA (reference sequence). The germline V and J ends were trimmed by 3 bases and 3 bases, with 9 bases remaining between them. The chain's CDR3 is CSASGEVNQPQHF. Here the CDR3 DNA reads TGCAGTGCTAGCGGGGAGGTCAATCAGCCCCAGCATTTT.

Here the CDR3 DNA reads TGTGCCAGCAGAACGGGCGGCACACTCCAGCCCCAGCATTTT. This codes for CASRTGGTLQPQHF. V and J are TRBV10-3 and TRBJ1-5; D is undetermined. The CDR3 spans 14 residues. Germline CDR1 and CDR2: ENHRY and SYGVKD. V shed 10 bases and J shed 7 bases, with 20 bases lying between them.

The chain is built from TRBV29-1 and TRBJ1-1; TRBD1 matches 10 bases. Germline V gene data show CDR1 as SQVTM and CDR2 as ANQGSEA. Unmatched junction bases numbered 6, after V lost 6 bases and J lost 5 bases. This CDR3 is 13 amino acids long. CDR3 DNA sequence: TGCAGCGTCGTAGACAGGGGGCGAACTGAAGCTTTCTTT. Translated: CSVVDRGRTEAFF. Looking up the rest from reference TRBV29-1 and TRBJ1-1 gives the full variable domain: SAVISQKPSRDICQRGTSLTIQCQVDSQVTMMFWYRQQPGQSLTLIATANQGSEATYESGFVIDKFPISRPNLTFSTLTVSNMSPEDSSIYLCSVVDRGRTEAFFGQGTRLTVV.

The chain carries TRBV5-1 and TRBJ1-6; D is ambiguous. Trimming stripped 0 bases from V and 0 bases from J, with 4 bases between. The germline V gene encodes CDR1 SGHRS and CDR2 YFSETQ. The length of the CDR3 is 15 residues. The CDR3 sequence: CASSLEGSYNSPLHF. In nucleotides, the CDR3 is TGCGCCAGCAGCTTGGAGGGCTCCTATAATTCACCCCTCCACTTT.

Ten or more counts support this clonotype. The CDR3 loop is CASSDTRAGADTQYF. DNA of the CDR3: TGCGCCAGCAGTGACACCCGGGCGGGCGCAGATACGCAGTATTTT. V is TRBV10-1 and J is TRBJ2-3, with D perhaps matching TRBD2 (5 bases). The CDR3 runs 15 residues. Trimming shortened V by 3 bases and J by 4 bases, and 14 bases separated the two germline ends. Germline loops: CDR1 WNHNN, CDR2 SYGVQD (reference sequence).

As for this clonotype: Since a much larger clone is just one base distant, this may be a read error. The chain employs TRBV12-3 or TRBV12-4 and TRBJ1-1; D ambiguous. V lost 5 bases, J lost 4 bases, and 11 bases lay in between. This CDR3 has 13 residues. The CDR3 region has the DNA TGTGCCAGCAGTCTTCTCGCGAGCACTGAAGCTTTCTTT. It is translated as CASSLLASTEAFF.

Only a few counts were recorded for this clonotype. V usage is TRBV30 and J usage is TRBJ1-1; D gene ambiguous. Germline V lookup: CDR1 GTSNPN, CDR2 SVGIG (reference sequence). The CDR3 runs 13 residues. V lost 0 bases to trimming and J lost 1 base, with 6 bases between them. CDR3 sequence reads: CAWSVDRNTEAFF. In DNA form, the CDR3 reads TGTGCCTGGAGTGTGGATAGGAACACTGAAGCTTTCTTT.

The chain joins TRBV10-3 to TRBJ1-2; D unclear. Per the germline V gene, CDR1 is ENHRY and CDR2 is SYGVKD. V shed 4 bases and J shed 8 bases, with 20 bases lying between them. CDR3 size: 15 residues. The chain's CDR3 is CAISGKGGETEGYTF. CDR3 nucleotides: TGTGCCATCAGTGGAAAGGGAGGAGAAACTGAAGGCTACACCTTC.

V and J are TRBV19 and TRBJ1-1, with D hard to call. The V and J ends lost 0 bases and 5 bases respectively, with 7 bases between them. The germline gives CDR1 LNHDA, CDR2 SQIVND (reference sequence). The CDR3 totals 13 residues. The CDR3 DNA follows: TGTGCCAGTAGTATAGACGGGTGGACTGAAGCTTTCTTT. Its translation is CASSIDGWTEAFF.

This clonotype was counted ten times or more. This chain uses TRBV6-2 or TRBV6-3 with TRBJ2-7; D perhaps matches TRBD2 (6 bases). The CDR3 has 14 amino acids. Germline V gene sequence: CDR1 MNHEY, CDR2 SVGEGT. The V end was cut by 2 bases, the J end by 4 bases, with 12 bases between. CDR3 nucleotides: TGTGCCAGCAGTTACGGGCGGGACGTGTACGAGCAGTACGTC. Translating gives CASSYGRDVYEQYV.

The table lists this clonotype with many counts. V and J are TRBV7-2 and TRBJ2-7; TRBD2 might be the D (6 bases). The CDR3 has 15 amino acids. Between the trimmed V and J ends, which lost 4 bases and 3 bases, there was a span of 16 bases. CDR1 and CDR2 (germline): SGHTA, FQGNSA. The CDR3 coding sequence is TGTGCCAGCAGCTCTACCGAGGGGAGGAACTACGAGCAGTACGTC. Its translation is CASSSTEGRNYEQYV.

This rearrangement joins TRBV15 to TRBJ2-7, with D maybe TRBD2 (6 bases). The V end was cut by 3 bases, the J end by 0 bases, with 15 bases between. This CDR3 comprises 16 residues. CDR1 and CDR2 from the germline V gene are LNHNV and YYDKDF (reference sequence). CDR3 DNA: TGTGCCACCAGCAGCCCCCCGGGACTGAACTCCTACGAGCAGTACTTC. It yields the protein CATSSPPGLNSYEQYF.

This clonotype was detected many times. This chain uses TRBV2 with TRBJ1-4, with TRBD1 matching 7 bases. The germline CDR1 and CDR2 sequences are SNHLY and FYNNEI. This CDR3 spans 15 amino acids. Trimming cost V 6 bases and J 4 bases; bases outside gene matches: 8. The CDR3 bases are TGTGCCAGCAGCCGGGGGACAGACGATAATGAAAAACTGTTTTTT. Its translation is CASSRGTDDNEKLFF. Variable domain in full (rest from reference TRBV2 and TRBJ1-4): EPEVTQTPSHQVTQMGQEVILRCVPISNHLYFYWYRQILGQKVEFLVSFYNNEISEKSEIFDDQFSVERPDGSNFTLKIRSTKLEDSAMYFCASSRGTDDNEKLFFGSGTQLSVL.

This chain's CDR3 is CASSRTETYSPLHF. The CDR3 DNA reads TGTGCCAGTAGCCGGACAGAAACTTATTCACCCCTCCACTTT. The V gene is TRBV19, the J gene TRBJ1-6; the D gene is possibly TRBD1 (6 bases). V dropped 6 bases and J dropped 8 bases, with 14 bases sitting between them. CDR3 length: 14 residues. The germline V gene encodes CDR1 LNHDA and CDR2 SQIVND (reference sequence).

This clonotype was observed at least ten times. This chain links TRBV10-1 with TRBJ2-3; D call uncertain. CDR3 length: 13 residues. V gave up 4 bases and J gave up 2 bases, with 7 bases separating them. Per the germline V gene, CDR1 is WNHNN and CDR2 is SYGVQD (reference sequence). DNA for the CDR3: TGCGCCAGCAGTGCCGATTACACAGATACGCAGTATTTT. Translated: CASSADYTDTQYF.

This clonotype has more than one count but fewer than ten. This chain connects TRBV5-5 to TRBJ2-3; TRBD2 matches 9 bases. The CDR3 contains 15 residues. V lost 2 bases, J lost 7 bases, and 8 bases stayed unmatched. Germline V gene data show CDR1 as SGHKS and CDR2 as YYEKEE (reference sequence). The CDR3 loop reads CASSFEAGGKHTQYF. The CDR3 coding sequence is TGTGCCAGCAGCTTTGAGGCGGGGGGGAAACATACGCAGTATTTT.

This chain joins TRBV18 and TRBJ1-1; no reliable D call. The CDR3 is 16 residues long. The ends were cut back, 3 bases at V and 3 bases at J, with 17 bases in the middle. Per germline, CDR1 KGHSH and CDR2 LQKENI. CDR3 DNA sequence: TGTGCCAGCTCACCCCGACAAGCCCCTTTCGACACTGAAGCTTTCTTT. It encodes CASSPRQAPFDTEAFF. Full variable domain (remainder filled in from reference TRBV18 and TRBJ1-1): NAGVMQNPRHLVRRRGQEARLRCSPMKGHSHVYWYRQLPEEGLKFMVYLQKENIIDESGMPKERFSAEFPKEGPSILRIQQVVRGDSAAYFCASSPRQAPFDTEAFFGQGTRLTVV.

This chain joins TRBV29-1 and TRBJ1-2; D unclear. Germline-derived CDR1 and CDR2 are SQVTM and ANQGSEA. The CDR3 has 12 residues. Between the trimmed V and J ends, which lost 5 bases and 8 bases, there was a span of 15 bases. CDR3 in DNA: TGCAGCGTTAGAGAACAGATGGACGGCTACACCTTC. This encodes CSVREQMDGYTF.

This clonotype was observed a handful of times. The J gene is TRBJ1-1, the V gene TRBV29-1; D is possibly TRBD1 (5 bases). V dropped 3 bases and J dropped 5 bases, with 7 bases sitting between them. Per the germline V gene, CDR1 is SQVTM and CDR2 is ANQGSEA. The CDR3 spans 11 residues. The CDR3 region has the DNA TGCAGCGTTGATCGACAGACTGAAGCTTTCTTT. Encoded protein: CSVDRQTEAFF. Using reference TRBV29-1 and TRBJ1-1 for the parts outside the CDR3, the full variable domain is SAVISQKPSRDICQRGTSLTIQCQVDSQVTMMFWYRQQPGQSLTLIATANQGSEATYESGFVIDKFPISRPNLTFSTLTVSNMSPEDSSIYLCSVDRQTEAFFGQGTRLTVV.

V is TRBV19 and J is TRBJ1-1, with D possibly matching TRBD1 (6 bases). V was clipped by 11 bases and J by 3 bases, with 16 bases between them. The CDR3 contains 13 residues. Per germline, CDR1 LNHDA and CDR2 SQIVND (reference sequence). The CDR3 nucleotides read TGTGCCTCCATTACAGGGATCGACACTGAAGCTTTCTTT. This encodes CASITGIDTEAFF.

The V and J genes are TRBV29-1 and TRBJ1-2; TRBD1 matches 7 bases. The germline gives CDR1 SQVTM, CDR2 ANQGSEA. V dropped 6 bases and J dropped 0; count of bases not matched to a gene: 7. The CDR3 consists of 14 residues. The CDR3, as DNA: TGCAGCGTGCTCACAGGGGCCGCTAACTATGGCTACACCTTC. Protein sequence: CSVLTGAANYGYTF.

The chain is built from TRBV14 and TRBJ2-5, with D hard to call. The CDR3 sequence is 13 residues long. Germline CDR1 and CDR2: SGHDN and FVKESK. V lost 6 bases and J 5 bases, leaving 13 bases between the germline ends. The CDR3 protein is CASSQNRLETQYF. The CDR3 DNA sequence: TGTGCCAGCAGTCAGAATCGTCTGGAGACCCAGTACTTC.

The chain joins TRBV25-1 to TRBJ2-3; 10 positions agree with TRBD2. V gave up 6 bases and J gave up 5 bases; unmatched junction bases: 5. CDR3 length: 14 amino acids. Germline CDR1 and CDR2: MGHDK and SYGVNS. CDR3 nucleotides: TGTGCCAGCAGGGCTAGCGGGAGTGGAGATACGCAGTATTTT. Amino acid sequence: CASRASGSGDTQYF.

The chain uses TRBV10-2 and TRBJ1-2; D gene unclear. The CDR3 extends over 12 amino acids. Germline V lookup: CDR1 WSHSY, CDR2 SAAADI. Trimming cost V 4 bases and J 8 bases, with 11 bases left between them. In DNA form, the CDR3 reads TGCGCCAGCAGTGCGGGGAAGGCAGGCTACACCTTC. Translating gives CASSAGKAGYTF.

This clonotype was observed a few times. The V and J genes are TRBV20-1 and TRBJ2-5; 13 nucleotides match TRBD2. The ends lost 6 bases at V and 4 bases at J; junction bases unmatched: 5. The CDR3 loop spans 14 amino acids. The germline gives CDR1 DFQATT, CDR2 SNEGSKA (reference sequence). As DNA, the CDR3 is TGCAGTGCCATTGGGACTAGCGGGACAGAGACCCAGTACTTC. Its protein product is CSAIGTSGTETQYF.

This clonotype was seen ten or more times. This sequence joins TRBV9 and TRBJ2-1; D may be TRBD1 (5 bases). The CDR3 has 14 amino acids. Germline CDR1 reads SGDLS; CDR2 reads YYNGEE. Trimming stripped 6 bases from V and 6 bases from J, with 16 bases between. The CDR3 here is CASTQIIDSNEQFF. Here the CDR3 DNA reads TGTGCCAGCACCCAAATTATCGACAGCAATGAGCAGTTCTTC.

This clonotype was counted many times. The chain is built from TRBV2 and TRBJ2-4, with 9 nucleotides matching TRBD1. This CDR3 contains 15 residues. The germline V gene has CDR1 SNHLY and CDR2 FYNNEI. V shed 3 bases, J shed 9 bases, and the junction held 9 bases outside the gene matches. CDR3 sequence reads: CASSDKYRGQSIQYF. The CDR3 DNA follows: TGTGCCAGCAGTGATAAGTACAGGGGGCAAAGCATTCAGTACTTC.

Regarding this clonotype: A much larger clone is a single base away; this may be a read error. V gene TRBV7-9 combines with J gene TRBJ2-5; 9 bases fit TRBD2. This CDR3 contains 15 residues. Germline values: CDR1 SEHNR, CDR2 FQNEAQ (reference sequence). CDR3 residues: CASSLGGASGVTRYF. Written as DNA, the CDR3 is TGTGCCAGCAGCCTCGGAGGGGCTAGCGGGGTGACCCGGTACTTC.

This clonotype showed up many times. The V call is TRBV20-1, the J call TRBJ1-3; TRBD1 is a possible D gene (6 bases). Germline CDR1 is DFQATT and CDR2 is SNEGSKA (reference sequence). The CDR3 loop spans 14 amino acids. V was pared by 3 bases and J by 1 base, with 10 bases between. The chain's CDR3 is CSASQQGSGNTIYF. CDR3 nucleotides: TGCAGTGCTAGTCAACAGGGTTCTGGAAACACCATATATTTT.

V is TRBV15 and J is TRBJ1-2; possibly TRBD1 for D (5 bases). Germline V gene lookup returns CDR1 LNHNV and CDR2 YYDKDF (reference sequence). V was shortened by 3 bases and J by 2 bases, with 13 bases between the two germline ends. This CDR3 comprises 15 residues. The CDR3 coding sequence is TGTGCCACCAGCAGCACCCGAGACAGAAACTATGGCTACACCTTC. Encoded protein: CATSSTRDRNYGYTF. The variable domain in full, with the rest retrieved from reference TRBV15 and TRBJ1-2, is DAMVIQNPRYQVTQFGKPVTLSCSQTLNHNVMYWYQQKSSQAPKLLFHYYDKDFNNEADTPDNFQSRRPNTSFCFLDIRSPGLGDTAMYLCATSSTRDRNYGYTFGSGTRLTVV.